These T cell receptor beta chains were read from a single sample in a study of blood T cell repertoires in COVID-19. This table comes from immunoSEQ multiplex PCR, and its TCRdb copy is limited to in-frame clones, with some not included. The sample includes 300,000 to 350,000 clones, over 80% of them seen just once. The material sequenced was PBMCs or T cells enriched from blood (not recorded which). Receptors were obtained from a woman aged 18-29 years who had recovered from COVID-19. Both conserved end residues are part of each CDR3. A D gene is named only where the DNA matches it firmly. A clone size is listed for some rows: how often the clone was seen (once, few, many), or a class if it is expanded.

CDR3: CASSLSQGKEYGYTF; DNA: TGTGCCAGCAGTTTATCTCAGGGGAAAGAATATGGCTACACCTTC; D: -; V: TRBV27; size: -; J: TRBJ1-2
CDR3: CAISEFRQATNEKLFF; DNA: TGTGCCATCAGTGAATTCCGACAGGCAACTAATGAAAAACTGTTTTTT; D: -; V: TRBV10-3; size: -; J: TRBJ1-4
CDR3: CASSWGTGQGGETQYF; DNA: TGTGCCAGCAGTTGGGGAACGGGACAGGGGGGGGAGACCCAGTACTTC; D: TRBD1; V: TRBV28; size: once; J: TRBJ2-5
CDR3: CASSSIAVTGGINEKLFF; DNA: TGTGCCAGCAGTTCCATCGCCGTGACAGGGGGCATAAATGAAAAACTGTTTTTT; D: TRBD1; V: TRBV28; size: -; J: TRBJ1-4
CDR3: CAWSPGQGADNEQFF; DNA: TGTGCCTGGTCCCCGGGACAGGGGGCAGACAATGAGCAGTTCTTC; D: TRBD1; V: TRBV30; size: -; J: TRBJ2-1
CDR3: CASSSSLGGADTEAFF; DNA: TGCGCCAGCAGCTCATCCCTAGGGGGCGCGGACACTGAAGCTTTCTTT; D: TRBD1; V: TRBV5-1; size: once; J: TRBJ1-1
CDR3: CASRLMGQPQETQYF; DNA: TGTGCCAGCAGGTTGATGGGACAGCCACAAGAGACCCAGTACTTC; D: TRBD1; V: TRBV6-1; size: -; J: TRBJ2-5
CDR3: CASSLWDRELSAFF; DNA: TGTGCCAGCAGTTTATGGGACAGGGAGTTGTCGGCTTTCTTT; D: TRBD1; V: TRBV28; size: -; J: TRBJ1-1
CDR3: CAISEPDRAVWFGEAFF; DNA: TGTGCCATCAGTGAGCCGGACAGGGCTGTATGGTTTGGTGAAGCTTTCTTT; D: TRBD1; V: TRBV10-3; size: few; J: TRBJ1-1
CDR3: CASTTKTGPANYGYTF; DNA: TGTGCCAGCACCACAAAGACAGGGCCGGCTAACTATGGCTACACCTTC; D: TRBD1; V: TRBV9; size: -; J: TRBJ1-2
CDR3: CASRGTSGISYEQYF; DNA: TGCGCCAGCAGAGGGACTAGCGGGATCTCCTACGAGCAGTACTTC; D: TRBD2; V: TRBV5-1; size: -; J: TRBJ2-7
CDR3: CASSASAEQFF; DNA: TGTGCCAGCAGTGCTAGCGCTGAGCAGTTCTTC; D: -; V: TRBV2; size: -; J: TRBJ2-1
CDR3: CASSAPRDSLCEQYF; DNA: TGTGCCAGCAGCGCCCCCAGGGATTCGCTTTGCGAGCAGTACTTC; D: -; V: TRBV9; size: -; J: TRBJ2-7
CDR3: CASRTNTGISSGYTF; DNA: TGTGCCAGCAGGACTAACACAGGGATCAGTTCTGGCTACACCTTC; D: -; V: TRBV7-2; size: -; J: TRBJ1-2
CDR3: CATSRDPNKRRGYTF; DNA: TGTGCCACCAGCAGAGATCCCAACAAGCGACGTGGCTACACCTTC; D: -; V: TRBV15; size: -; J: TRBJ1-2
CDR3: CASSKGVRWQDSYNEQFF; DNA: TGTGCCAGCAGCAAAGGTGTCCGGTGGCAGGATTCCTACAATGAGCAGTTCTTC; D: -; V: TRBV21-1; size: -; J: TRBJ2-1
CDR3: CASSPHGGGQVGETQYF; DNA: TGTGCCAGCAGCCCCCACGGGGGGGGGCAAGTGGGAGAGACCCAGTACTTC; D: TRBD2; V: TRBV7-2; size: -; J: TRBJ2-5
CDR3: CSASYAGAYTGELFF; DNA: TGCAGTGCTAGTTATGCAGGGGCGTACACCGGGGAGCTGTTTTTT; D: -; V: TRBV20-1; size: -; J: TRBJ2-2
CDR3: CASSEGYSLYGYTF; DNA: TGTGCCAGCAGTGAAGGGTACAGCCTCTATGGCTACACCTTC; D: -; V: TRBV6-1; size: few; J: TRBJ1-2